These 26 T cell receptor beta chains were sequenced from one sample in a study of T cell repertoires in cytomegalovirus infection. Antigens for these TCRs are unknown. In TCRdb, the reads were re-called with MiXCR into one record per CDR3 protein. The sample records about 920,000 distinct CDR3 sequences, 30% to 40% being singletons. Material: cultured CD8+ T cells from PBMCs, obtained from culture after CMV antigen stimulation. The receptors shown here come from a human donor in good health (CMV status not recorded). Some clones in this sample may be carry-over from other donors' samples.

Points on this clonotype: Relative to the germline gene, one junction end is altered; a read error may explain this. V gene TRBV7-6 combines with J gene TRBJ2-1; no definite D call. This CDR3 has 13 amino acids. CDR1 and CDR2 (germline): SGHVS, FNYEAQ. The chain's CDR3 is CASSLTLFEEQLF. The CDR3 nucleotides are TGTGCCAGCAGCTTAACCCTTTTCGAGGAGCAGTTATTC.

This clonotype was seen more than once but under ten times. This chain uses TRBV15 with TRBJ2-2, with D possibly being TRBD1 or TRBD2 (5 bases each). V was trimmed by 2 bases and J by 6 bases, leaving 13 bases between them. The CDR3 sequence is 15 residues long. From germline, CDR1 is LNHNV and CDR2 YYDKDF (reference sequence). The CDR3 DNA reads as TGTGCCACCAGCAGAACCGGGAAGACAGCCGGGGAGCTGTTTTTT. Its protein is CATSRTGKTAGELFF.

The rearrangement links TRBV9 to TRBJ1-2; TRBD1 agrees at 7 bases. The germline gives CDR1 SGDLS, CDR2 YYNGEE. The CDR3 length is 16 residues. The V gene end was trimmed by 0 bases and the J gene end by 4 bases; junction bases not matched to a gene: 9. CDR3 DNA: TGTGCCAGCAGCGTAGGGGGGGAACAGGGGAGCTATGGCTACACCTTC. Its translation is CASSVGGEQGSYGYTF.

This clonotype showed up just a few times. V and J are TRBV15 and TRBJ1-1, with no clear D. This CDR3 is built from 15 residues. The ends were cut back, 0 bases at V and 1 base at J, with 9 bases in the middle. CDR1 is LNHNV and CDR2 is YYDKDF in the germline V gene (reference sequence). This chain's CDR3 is CATSRDRASNTEAFF. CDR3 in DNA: TGTGCCACCAGCAGAGACCGGGCCTCGAACACTGAAGCTTTCTTT.

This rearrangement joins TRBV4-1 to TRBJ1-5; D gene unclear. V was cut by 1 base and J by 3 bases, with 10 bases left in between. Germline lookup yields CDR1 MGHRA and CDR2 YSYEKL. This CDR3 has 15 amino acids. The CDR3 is CASSQVSGNNQPQHF. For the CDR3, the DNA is TGCGCCAGCAGCCAAGTATCCGGGAACAATCAGCCCCAGCATTTT.

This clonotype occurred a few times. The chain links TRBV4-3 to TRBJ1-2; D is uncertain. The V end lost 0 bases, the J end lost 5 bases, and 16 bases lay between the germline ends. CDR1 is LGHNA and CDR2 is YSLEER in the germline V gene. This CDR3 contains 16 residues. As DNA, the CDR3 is TGCGCCAGCAGCCAAGATCTGTCAGGCTCCTATTATGGCTACACCTTC. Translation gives CASSQDLSGSYYGYTF.

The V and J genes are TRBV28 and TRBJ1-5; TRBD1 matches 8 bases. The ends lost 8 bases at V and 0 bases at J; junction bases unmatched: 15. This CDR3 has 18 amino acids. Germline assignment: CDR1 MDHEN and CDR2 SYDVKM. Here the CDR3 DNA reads TGTGCCAGCGGCCTGGACAGGGTGGGGACATATAGCAATCAGCCCCAGCATTTT. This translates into CASGLDRVGTYSNQPQHF. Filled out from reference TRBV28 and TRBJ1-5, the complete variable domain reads DVKVTQSSRYLVKRTGEKVFLECVQDMDHENMFWYRQDPGLGLRLIYFSYDVKMKEKGDIPEGYSVSREKKERFSLILESASTNQTSMYLCASGLDRVGTYSNQPQHFGDGTRLSIL.

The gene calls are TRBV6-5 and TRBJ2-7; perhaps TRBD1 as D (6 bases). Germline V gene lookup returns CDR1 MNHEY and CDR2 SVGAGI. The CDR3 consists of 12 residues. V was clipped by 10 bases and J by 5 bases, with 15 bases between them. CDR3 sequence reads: CATYRVIDEQYF. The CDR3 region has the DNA TGTGCCACCTACAGGGTAATCGACGAGCAGTACTTC.

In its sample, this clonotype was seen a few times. In DNA, the CDR3 is TGTGCCAGCCGCCGGGACAGGGGGTTAGACGGCTATGGCTACACCTTC. Its translation: CASRRDRGLDGYGYTF. The chain joins TRBV28 to TRBJ1-2; TRBD1 agrees at 11 bases. Per the germline V gene, CDR1 is MDHEN and CDR2 is SYDVKM. J was trimmed by 4 bases and V by 8 bases; bases with no gene match: 12. The CDR3 runs to 16 residues.

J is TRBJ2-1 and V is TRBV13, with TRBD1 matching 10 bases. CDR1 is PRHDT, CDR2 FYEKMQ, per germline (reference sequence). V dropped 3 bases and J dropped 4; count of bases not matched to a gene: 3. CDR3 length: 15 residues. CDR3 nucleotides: TGTGCCAGCAGCTTTGCGGGACAGGGGTACAATGAGCAGTTCTTC. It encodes CASSFAGQGYNEQFF.

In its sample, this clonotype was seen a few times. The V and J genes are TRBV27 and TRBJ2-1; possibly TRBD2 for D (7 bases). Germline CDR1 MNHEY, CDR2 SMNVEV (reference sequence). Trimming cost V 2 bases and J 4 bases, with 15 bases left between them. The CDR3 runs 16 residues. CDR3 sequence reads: CASSLGRGNGYNEQFF. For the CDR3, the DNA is TGTGCCAGCAGTTTAGGGAGGGGGAACGGTTACAATGAGCAGTTCTTC.

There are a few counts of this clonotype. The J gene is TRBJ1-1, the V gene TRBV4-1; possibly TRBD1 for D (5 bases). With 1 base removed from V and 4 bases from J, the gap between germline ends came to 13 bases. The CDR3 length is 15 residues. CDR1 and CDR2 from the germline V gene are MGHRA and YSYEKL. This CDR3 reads CASSQVSQAGTEAFF. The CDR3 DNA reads TGCGCCAGCAGCCAAGTTTCACAGGCGGGCACTGAAGCTTTCTTT.

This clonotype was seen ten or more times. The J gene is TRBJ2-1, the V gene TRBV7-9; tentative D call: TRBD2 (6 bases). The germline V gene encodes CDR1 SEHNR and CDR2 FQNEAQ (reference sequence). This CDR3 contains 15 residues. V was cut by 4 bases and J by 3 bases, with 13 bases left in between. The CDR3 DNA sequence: TGTGCCAGCAGCTCGGGGACTCCTTTCTACAATGAGCAGTTCTTC. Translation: CASSSGTPFYNEQFF.

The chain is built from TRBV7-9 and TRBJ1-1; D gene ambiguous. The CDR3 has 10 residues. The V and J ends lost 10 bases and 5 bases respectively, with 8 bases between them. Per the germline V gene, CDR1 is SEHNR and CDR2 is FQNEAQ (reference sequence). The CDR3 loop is CATRLTEAFF. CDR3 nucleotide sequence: TGTGCCACCCGGTTGACTGAAGCTTTCTTT.

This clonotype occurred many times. The CDR3 here is CAISVRPGLYEQYV. The CDR3 DNA is TGTGCCATCAGTGTAAGACCAGGCCTCTACGAGCAGTACGTC. V and J are TRBV10-3 and TRBJ2-7; D gene unclear. The CDR3 has 14 amino acids. V dropped 4 bases and J dropped 3 bases, with 13 bases sitting between them. Germline V lookup: CDR1 ENHRY, CDR2 SYGVKD.

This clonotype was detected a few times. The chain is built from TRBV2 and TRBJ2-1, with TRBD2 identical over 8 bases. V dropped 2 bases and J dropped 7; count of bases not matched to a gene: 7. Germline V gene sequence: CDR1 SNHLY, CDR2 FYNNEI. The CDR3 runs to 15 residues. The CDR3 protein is CASSETGGPGNEQFF. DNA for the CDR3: TGTGCCAGCAGTGAAACGGGGGGGCCGGGGAATGAGCAGTTCTTC.

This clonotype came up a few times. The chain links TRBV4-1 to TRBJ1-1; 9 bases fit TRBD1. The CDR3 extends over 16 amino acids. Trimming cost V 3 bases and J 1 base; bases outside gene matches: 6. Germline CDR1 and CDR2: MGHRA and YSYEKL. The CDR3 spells CASSHPRDRENTEAFF. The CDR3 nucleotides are TGCGCCAGCAGCCACCCCCGGGACAGGGAGAACACTGAAGCTTTCTTT.

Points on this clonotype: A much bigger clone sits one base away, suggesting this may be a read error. CDR3 protein: CVSTPGEPTNEKLFF. CDR3 bases: TGTGTCAGCACCCCGGGAGAACCAACTAATGAAAAACTGTTTTTT. The J gene is TRBJ1-4, the V gene TRBV12-3 or TRBV12-4; D gene ambiguous. The CDR3 is 15 residues long.

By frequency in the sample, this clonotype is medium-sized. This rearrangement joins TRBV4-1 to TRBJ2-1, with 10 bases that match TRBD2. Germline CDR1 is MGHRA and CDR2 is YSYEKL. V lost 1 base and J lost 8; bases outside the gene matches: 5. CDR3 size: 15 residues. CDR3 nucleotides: TGCGCCAGCAGCCAAGTAGCGGGGGGTTACTATGAGCAGTTCTTC. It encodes CASSQVAGGYYEQFF.

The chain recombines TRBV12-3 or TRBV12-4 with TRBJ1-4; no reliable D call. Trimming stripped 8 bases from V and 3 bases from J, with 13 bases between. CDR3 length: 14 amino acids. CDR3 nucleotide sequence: TGTGCCAGCGGGTTGTTGGTGGCTAATGAAAAACTGTTTTTT. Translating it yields CASGLLVANEKLFF.

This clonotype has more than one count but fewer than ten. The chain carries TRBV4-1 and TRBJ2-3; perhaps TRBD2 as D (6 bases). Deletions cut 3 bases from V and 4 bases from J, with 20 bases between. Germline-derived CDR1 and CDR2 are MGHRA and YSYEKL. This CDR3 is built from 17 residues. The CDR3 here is CASSQRNGTEFADTQYF. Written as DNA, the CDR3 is TGCGCCAGCAGCCAGCGAAACGGGACTGAATTTGCAGATACGCAGTATTTT.

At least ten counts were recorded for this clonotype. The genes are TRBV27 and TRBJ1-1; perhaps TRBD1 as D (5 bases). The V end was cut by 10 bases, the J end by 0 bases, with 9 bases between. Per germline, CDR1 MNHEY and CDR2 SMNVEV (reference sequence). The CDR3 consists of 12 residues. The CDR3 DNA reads TGTGCCACCGGACACTTGAACACTGAAGCTTTCTTT. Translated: CATGHLNTEAFF.

CDR3 sequence reads: CASGQGSNQPQHF. Written as DNA, the CDR3 is TGTGCCAGCGGGCAGGGTAGCAATCAGCCCCAGCATTTT. The chain uses TRBV6-1 and TRBJ1-5; D is perhaps TRBD1 (5 bases). The V gene's germline CDR1 is MNHNS and CDR2 SASEGT. Trimming cost V 8 bases and J 0 bases, with 8 bases left between them. This CDR3 has 13 residues.

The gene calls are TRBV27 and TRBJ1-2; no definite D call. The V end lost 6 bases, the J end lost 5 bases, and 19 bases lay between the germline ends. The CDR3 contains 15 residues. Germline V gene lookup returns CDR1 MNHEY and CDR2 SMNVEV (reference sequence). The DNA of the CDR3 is TGTGCCAGCAGCCACGTGGAAGACCTACATTATGGCTACACCTTC. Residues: CASSHVEDLHYGYTF.

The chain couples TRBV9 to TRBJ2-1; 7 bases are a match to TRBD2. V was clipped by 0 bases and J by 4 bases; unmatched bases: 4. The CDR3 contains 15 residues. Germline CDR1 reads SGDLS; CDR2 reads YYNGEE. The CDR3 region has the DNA TGTGCCAGCAGCGTAGAGAATAGCGGGTACAATGAGCAGTTCTTC. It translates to CASSVENSGYNEQFF.

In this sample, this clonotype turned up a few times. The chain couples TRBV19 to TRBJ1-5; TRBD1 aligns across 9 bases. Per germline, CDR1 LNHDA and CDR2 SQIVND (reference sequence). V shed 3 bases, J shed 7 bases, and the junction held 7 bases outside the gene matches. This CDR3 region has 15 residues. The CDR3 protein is CASSILGTGHQPQHF. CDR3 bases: TGTGCCAGTAGTATTTTGGGGACAGGGCACCAGCCCCAGCATTTT.